This T cell receptor beta chain was documented in a study of blood T cells in healthy people across ages. Primed by a sample-barcoded 5' primer and a J-beta primer mix, a second PCR proceeded for roughly 7 to 11 cycles. TCRdb passed the 5' RACE reads through MiXCR, listing each CDR3 protein once. Found here are under 1,100,000 distinct CDR3 sequences, 25% of them singletons; the top ten hold approximately 0.79%. This CDR3 contains 16 residues. CDR1 MGHRA and CDR2 YSYEKL come from the germline V gene. V was trimmed by 4 bases and J by 1 base, leaving 16 bases between them. The sample also formed part of further work on T cells of mothers and their children.

The material sequenced was blood. The receptor was derived from a girl aged 2-10 years in good health. The chain uses TRBV4-1 and TRBJ1-1, with unresolved D. CDR3 amino acids: CASSRLVETSNTEAFF. CDR3 nucleotides: TGCGCCAGCAGCCGACTTGTTGAGACTTCGAACACTGAAGCTTTCTTT.